These T cell receptor beta chains were read from a single sample in a study of beta chain features in type 1 diabetes. Using immunoSEQ multiplex PCR, the repertoire was profiled, and TCRdb retains in-frame clones only, with some absent. The sample yields approximately 270,000 clones, over 11% seen once. Material for sequencing was naive CD4+ T cells from blood. Receptors originate from a man aged 25-40 years with type 1 diabetes. Both conserved end residues are part of each CDR3. The D gene is left open where the match is weak. The listing skips clone size in some rows; elsewhere it reads once, few, many or a size class.

D gene | J gene | V gene | clone size | CDR3 DNA | CDR3 protein
- | TRBJ2-7 | TRBV6-5 | few | TGTGCCAGCAGGGAGGGCCAAGCTTGGGACGAGCAGTACTTC | CASREGQAWDEQYF
TRBD2 | TRBJ2-4 | TRBV30 | few | TGTGCCTGGAGTACTCCCGGATCGAGCGGGAGAAACATTCAGTACTTC | CAWSTPGSSGRNIQYF
- | TRBJ2-3 | TRBV10-3 | - | TGTGCCATCAGTAAAGACATTACTAGCACAGATACGCAGTATTTT | CAISKDITSTDTQYF
- | TRBJ2-3 | TRBV5-1 | - | TGCGCCAGCAGCCGGGACAACGTAGATACGCAGTATTTT | CASSRDNVDTQYF
TRBD1 | TRBJ1-4 | TRBV28 | few | TGTGCCAGCCGTCTTCCGGGACAGGGCAAAGAAAAACTGTTTTTT | CASRLPGQGKEKLFF
- | TRBJ2-7 | TRBV5-1 | few | TGCGCCAGCAGCCGAGACAGCCCAAGCAACGAGCAGTACTTC | CASSRDSPSNEQYF
- | TRBJ2-4 | TRBV18 | - | TGTGCCAGCTCACCACCCGGCGGGGACATTCAGTACTTC | CASSPPGGDIQYF
- | TRBJ2-7 | TRBV27 | few | TGTGCCAGCAGTTTATCGGGCGTACTTTCCTACGAGCAGTACTTC | CASSLSGVLSYEQYF
- | TRBJ1-1 | TRBV5-1 | few | TGCGCCAGCAGCTTTGCGCAGAACACTGAAGCTTTCTTT | CASSFAQNTEAFF
- | TRBJ2-7 | TRBV7-8 | - | TGTGCCAGCAGCTTAGCAGGGGTGAGCTCCTACGAGCAGTACTTC | CASSLAGVSSYEQYF
- | TRBJ2-7 | TRBV7-9 | - | TGTGCCAGCAGCTCCAGGTCCACAACCTACGAGCAGTACTTC | CASSSRSTTYEQYF
- | TRBJ2-1 | TRBV7-8 | few | TGTGCCAGCAGCTTAAAGGGAGGACCGTTCTTC | CASSLKGGPFF
- | TRBJ2-7 | TRBV10-3 | few | TGTGCCATCCTGAATCCCGGCGGGGAGCAGTACTTC | CAILNPGGEQYF
- | TRBJ1-1 | TRBV28 | - | TGTGCCAGCAGTAGCGCAGGGGCACAAATGAACACTGAAGCTTTCTTT | CASSSAGAQMNTEAFF
- | TRBJ2-3 | TRBV28 | - | TGTGCCAGCAGTTCGGGACTCGGCCTCACAGATACGCAGTATTTT | CASSSGLGLTDTQYF
- | TRBJ2-1 | TRBV5-4 | few | TGTGCCAGCAGCTTGGCGGGAATCGTTCATGAGCAGTTCTTC | CASSLAGIVHEQFF
TRBD2 | TRBJ2-7 | TRBV7-9 | - | TGTGCCAGCAGCGGGCCGGGACTAGCGCCGAACGAGCAGTACTTC | CASSGPGLAPNEQYF
TRBD2 | TRBJ2-2 | TRBV7-3 | few | TGTGCCAGCAGCCCGACCAGCGGGAGCACCGGGGAGCTGTTTTTT | CASSPTSGSTGELFF
TRBD1 | TRBJ2-5 | TRBV2 | few | TGTGCCAGCAGTGACAGGGGGCAAGAGACCCAGTACTTC | CASSDRGQETQYF
- | TRBJ1-1 | TRBV4-3 | few | TGCGCCAGCAGCCAAGTTGTATCCACTGAAGCTTTCTTT | CASSQVVSTEAFF
- | TRBJ1-2 | TRBV19 | - | TGTGCCAGTAGTCGTAGTCTGGACTATGGCTACACCTTC | CASSRSLDYGYTF
TRBD1 | TRBJ2-7 | TRBV15 | - | TGTGCCACCAGCAGCGGGGGACAGGGGGCAGGAGAGCAGTACTTC | CATSSGGQGAGEQYF
- | TRBJ1-2 | TRBV7-2 | - | TGTGCCAGCAGCCTTACGACGGAGGGGCCTGGCTACACCTTC | CASSLTTEGPGYTF
- | TRBJ2-1 | TRBV4-2 | few | TGTGCCAGCAGCCAGGGTCAGGGCCATGAGCAGTTCTTC | CASSQGQGHEQFF
TRBD2 | TRBJ2-1 | TRBV7-3 | - | TGTGCCAGCAGCTTAGTGGGGACTAACTACAATGAGCAGTTCTTC | CASSLVGTNYNEQFF
TRBD2 | TRBJ2-3 | TRBV7-3 | - | TGTGCCAGCAGCCTTCCTAGCGGGAGTGCAGATACGCAGTATTTT | CASSLPSGSADTQYF
TRBD2 | TRBJ2-7 | TRBV30 | - | TGTGCCTGGAAATTAGCGGGCTCATACGAGCAGTACTTC | CAWKLAGSYEQYF
- | TRBJ1-4 | TRBV4-2 | few | TGTGCCAGCAGCCCCCGGGAGGAGGAAAAACTGTTTTTT | CASSPREEEKLFF
TRBD1 | TRBJ1-4 | TRBV2 | - | TGTGCCAGCAGTGCGGACAGGGGAAATGAAAAACTGTTTTTT | CASSADRGNEKLFF
- | TRBJ1-1 | TRBV4-3 | - | TGCGCCAGCAGCCAAGATGGCGCGGTCTTAAACACTGAAGCTTTCTTT | CASSQDGAVLNTEAFF
TRBD1 | TRBJ1-2 | TRBV7-8 | - | TGTGCCAGCAGCTTGGGACAGGGGGGCTATGGCTACACCTTC | CASSLGQGGYGYTF
- | TRBJ1-4 | TRBV27 | - | TGTGCCAGCACCCCCTCGGCGGGGGGCGGTGAAAAACTGTTTTTT | CASTPSAGGGEKLFF
TRBD1 | TRBJ2-1 | TRBV5-1 | - | TGCGCCAGCAGCTCAGACAGGGGGGCAATGGGAACCTACAATGAGCAGTTCTTC | CASSSDRGAMGTYNEQFF
TRBD2 | TRBJ2-1 | TRBV18 | few | TGTGCCAGCTCACCACGTCGCGGGAGGACCTACAATGAGCAGTTCTTC | CASSPRRGRTYNEQFF
- | TRBJ1-1 | TRBV7-9 | few | TGTGCCAGCAGCCCCCCGCGGGGCAGAAACACTGAAGCTTTCTTT | CASSPPRGRNTEAFF
TRBD1 | TRBJ1-2 | TRBV6-1 | few | TGTGCCAGCAGCGAGGACAGGGCTCGTGGCTACACCTTC | CASSEDRARGYTF
TRBD1 | TRBJ2-1 | TRBV5-1 | - | TGCGCCAGCAGCTTGATTGGACAGGGGTACAATGAGCAGTTCTTC | CASSLIGQGYNEQFF